This T cell receptor (beta chain) was identified in a study of human T cells and chemical hapten exposure (dated by TCRdb to about 2021). Looking at the study overall: For sensitization, 2% DPC in acetone was applied to a roughly 2 cm by roughly 2 cm area of upper inner arm skin. Throughout the roughly 23-week study period, patients were also given weekly therapeutic DPC doses on the scalp. Most of the patients in the cohort were female, and the cohort covered alopecia areata with under or over 50% scalp involvement, alopecia totalis and alopecia universalis. This study followed changes in the peripheral blood TCR repertoire in vivo during primary and secondary sensitization of alopecia patients to the hapten diphenylcyclopropenone (DPC). Blood was sampled from patients pre-sensitization (week 0) and at 2, 6 and about 24 weeks after DPC sensitization. Libraries were pooled for sequencing, and variation in per-sample TCR yields was attributed mainly to small differences in library volumes within the pool. Approximately 28 alopecia patients gave blood for TCR sequencing at one to four time points (pre-sensitization, 2, 6 and 24 weeks). Patch testing was done on the upper back using Finn chambers containing 0.01% DPC, and results were scored after 6 days according to International Contact Dermatitis Research Group standards. Study-level results and caveats: Patch test score was positively correlated with the number of PT1 expanded TCRs, with significance at thresholds 8, 16 and 32 but not at 4. Because every patient had alopecia, a presumed autoimmune disease, the patients' immune response might differ from that of healthy individuals. DPC sensitization did not change the number of TCRs with a frequency above 1 in 1000, and there was no evidence of changes in global repertoire structure. Repeated subsampling changed both the strength of the expansion versus patch-test correlation and the threshold at which the correlation became significant. Compared with pre-sensitization or healthy control sets, expanded TCRs formed significantly more large CDR3 similarity clusters, which is consistent with antigen-driven responses.

Via the germline V gene, CDR1 is MNHNS and CDR2 SASEGT. Relative to germline, V is 4 bases shorter and J is 5 bases shorter, with 7 bases between their ends. The CDR3 sequence holds 12 residues, the cysteine and phenylalanine included. Of the read, only the CDR3 DNA is kept; its 36 bases are in frame from base 1. A word on this clonotype: What this receptor recognizes is not known. Base qualities are not at hand, and no much larger clone is one base apart.

Reading the label with the study, this specimen's time point is: patch test 1, 2 weeks after DPC sensitization. The sample's treatment or condition label, decoded: therapeutic diphenylcyclopropenone sensitization with weekly scalp DPC. At each patch-test visit, blood was drawn before the patch test was applied. Patients were eligible if aged 18 to 70, diagnosed with alopecia and judged suitable for DPC therapy, and pregnant patients were excluded. Unfractionated whole blood was collected in Tempus Blood RNA tubes, and total RNA was extracted from that blood. Libraries were constructed by RACE. Sequenced on a NextSeq 500. During library preparation, unique molecular identifiers were attached to individual cDNA molecules so that TCRs could be counted quantitatively and reproducibly. Both TCR alpha and TCR beta chains were sequenced from each blood RNA sample. Per the source publication's procedure: Samples had a median of approximately 93,000 TCRs, with a range from 23,224 to 690,600. The Decombinator software suite was used to annotate the V, J and CDR3 of the TCR reads. Every sample was subsampled to the same number of TCRs (28,000) for the PS versus PT1 abundance plots. Expanded TCRs were defined as absent before sensitization and observed at least eight times at the 2-week time point. Clones were called with MiXCR by TCRdb after fastp trimmed the public reads at Q25, and only in-frame beta chains were retained. Rows matching on CDR3 protein sequence are summarized as one entry with the most common DNA and genes. TCRdb's processing, not the study's, gives the V and J calls here. The sample table lists about 380,000 distinct CDR3 sequences, roughly 4.8% of them with a count of one. Under 3% of the sample is held by the ten biggest clonotypes.

Sequenced here: whole blood, sampled in connection with sensitization to the hapten diphenylcyclopropenone (DPC). The chain is encoded by TRBV6-1 joined to TRBJ2-3; a tentative D match to TRBD2 spans 5 bases. The sequence derives from a woman between 45 and 60 years old with alopecia areata. Some clones in this sample may be carry-over from other donors' samples. Read as DNA, the sequence is TGTGCCAGCAGTGTTGGGAGAGATACGCAGTATTTT. It encodes CASSVGRDTQYF.